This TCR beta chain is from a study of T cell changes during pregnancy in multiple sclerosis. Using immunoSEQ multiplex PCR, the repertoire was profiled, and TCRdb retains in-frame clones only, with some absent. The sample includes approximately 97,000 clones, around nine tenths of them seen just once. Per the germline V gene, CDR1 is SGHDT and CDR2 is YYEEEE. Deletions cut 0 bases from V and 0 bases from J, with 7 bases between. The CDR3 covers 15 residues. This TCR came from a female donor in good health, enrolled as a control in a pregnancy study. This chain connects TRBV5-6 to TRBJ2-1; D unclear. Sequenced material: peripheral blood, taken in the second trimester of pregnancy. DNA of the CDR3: TGTGCCAGCAGCTTGGTGTATAGCTCCTACAATGAGCAGTTCTTC. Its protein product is CASSLVYSSYNEQFF.